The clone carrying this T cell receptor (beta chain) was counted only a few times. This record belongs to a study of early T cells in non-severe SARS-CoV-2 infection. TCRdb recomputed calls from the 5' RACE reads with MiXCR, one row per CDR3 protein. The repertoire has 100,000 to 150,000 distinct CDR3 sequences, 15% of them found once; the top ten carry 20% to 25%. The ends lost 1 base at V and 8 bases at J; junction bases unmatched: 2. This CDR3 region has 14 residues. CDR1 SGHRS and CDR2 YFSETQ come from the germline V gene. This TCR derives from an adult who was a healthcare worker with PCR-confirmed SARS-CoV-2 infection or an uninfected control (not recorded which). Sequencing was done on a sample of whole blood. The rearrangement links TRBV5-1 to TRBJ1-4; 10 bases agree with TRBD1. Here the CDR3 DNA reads TGCGCCAGCAGCTTGTTGGGACAGGGGGAAAAACTGTTTTTT. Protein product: CASSLLGQGEKLFF.